This T cell receptor (beta chain) originates from a study of OX40 agonist ivuxolimab in advanced cancers. Overall study findings and caveats: Within 6 weeks, CD4+ and CD8+ blood T cells expanded clonally at 0.1 to 3.0 mg/kg. Expanded clones were, on average, more numerous among CD8+ T cells than CD4+. It was not determined which antigens were specifically recognized by the peripheral T cells that had undergone clonal expansion.

As regards this clone: Its target is not known.

Profiled with immunoSEQ multiplex PCR; TCRdb holds only in-frame clones, not every one. The sample gives around 58,000 clones, roughly 89% of which show up once; approximately 1.4% is in the top ten. CDR3 size: 15 residues. The V gene lost 6 bases and the J gene lost 2 bases, with 14 bases spanning the gap. In germline, CDR1 is SNHLY, CDR2 FYNNEI. The chain combines TRBV2 with TRBJ1-3, with a tentative D call TRBD1 (6 bases). Sequencing was performed on CD4+ or CD8+ T cells sorted from blood, taken in a trial of the OX40 agonist ivuxolimab. The origin of this receptor is an adult with an advanced solid tumor such as melanoma, head and neck, liver or kidney cancer. In DNA form, the CDR3 reads TGTGCCAGCAGGAGACAGGACACCCCTGGAAACACCATATATTTT. Protein: CASRRQDTPGNTIYF.